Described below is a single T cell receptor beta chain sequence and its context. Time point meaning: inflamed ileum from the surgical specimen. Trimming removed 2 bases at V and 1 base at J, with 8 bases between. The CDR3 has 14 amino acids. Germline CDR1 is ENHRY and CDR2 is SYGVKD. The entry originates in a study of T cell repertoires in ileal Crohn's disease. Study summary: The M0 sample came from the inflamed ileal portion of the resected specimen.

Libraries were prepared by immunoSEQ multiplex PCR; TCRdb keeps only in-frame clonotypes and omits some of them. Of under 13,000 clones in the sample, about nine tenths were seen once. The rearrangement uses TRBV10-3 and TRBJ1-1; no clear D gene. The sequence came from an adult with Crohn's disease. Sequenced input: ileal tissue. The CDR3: CAISETGRNTEAFF. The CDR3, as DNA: TGTGCCATCAGTGAGACCGGGAGGAACACTGAAGCTTTCTTT.